A single sample gave rise to the 21 T cell receptor beta chains below, sequenced in a study of cytomegalovirus exposure and HLA in healthy donors. Primers: 60 Vbeta forward and 13 Jbeta reverse. Sequenced by immunoSEQ multiplex PCR; TCRdb stores in-frame clones only, minus some. This table holds 150,000 to 200,000 clones, approximately 77% found once. The specimen sequenced was PBMCs. The receptor set was obtained from a man in his forties in good health and CMV-seropositive.

The gene calls are TRBV19 and TRBJ1-5; 8 bases line up with TRBD1. The CDR3 is made up of 17 amino acids. Looked up from germline, CDR1 is LNHDA and CDR2 is SQIVND (reference sequence). Losses at the gene ends were 7 bases for V and 3 bases for J; bases not matched to a gene: 14. The CDR3 here is CASTDREGPIDNQPQHF. For the CDR3, the DNA is TGTGCCAGTACGGACAGGGAAGGCCCTATAGACAATCAGCCCCAGCATTTT. The whole variable domain, remainder taken from reference TRBV19 and TRBJ1-5, is DGGITQSPKYLFRKEGQNVTLSCEQNLNHDAMYWYRQDPGQGLRLIYYSQIVNDFQKGDIAEGYSVSREKKESFPLTVTSAQKNPTAFYLCASTDREGPIDNQPQHFGDGTRLSIL.

The chain employs TRBV5-1 and TRBJ1-4; 8 nucleotides match TRBD1. Germline CDR1 is SGHRS and CDR2 is YFSETQ. V lost 0 bases and J lost 7; bases outside the gene matches: 8. The CDR3 loop spans 16 amino acids. The CDR3 region is CASSLGPTGEGEKLFF. CDR3 sequence (DNA): TGCGCCAGCAGCTTGGGTCCGACAGGGGAGGGTGAAAAACTGTTTTTT.

As DNA, the CDR3 is TGTGCCTGCTCCCAGGGACACCGGAACTACGAGCAGTACTTC. Translated: CACSQGHRNYEQYF. This chain links TRBV2 with TRBJ2-7, with D tentatively TRBD1 (6 bases). Trimming stripped 11 bases from V and 3 bases from J, with 20 bases between. The CDR3 has 14 amino acids. The germline CDR1 and CDR2 sequences are SNHLY and FYNNEI.

In its sample, this clone was seen a few times. The chain uses TRBV7-9 and TRBJ2-7, with D possibly being TRBD2 (6 bases). Germline assignment: CDR1 SEHNR and CDR2 FQNEAQ (reference sequence). The CDR3 is 13 residues long. Trimming shortened V by 4 bases and J by 4 bases, and 11 bases separated the two germline ends. The CDR3 DNA sequence: TGTGCCAGCAGCTCCCCTGGGGGGTACGAGCAGTACTTC. Protein sequence: CASSSPGGYEQYF.

The rearrangement joins TRBV7-9 to TRBJ2-7; tentative D call: TRBD1 (5 bases). Trimming left V 0 bases short and J 0 bases short, with 9 bases between. From germline, CDR1 is SEHNR and CDR2 FQNEAQ (reference sequence). The CDR3 is 15 amino acids. For the CDR3, the DNA is TGTGCCAGCAGCTTAGCGGGGCCAAGCTCCTACGAGCAGTACTTC. It translates to CASSLAGPSSYEQYF.

This chain connects TRBV5-5 to TRBJ1-3; D remains unclear. CDR1 SGHKS and CDR2 YYEKEE come from the germline V gene (reference sequence). Deletions cut 4 bases from V and 0 bases from J, with 23 bases between. The CDR3 runs to 19 residues. CDR3 nucleotides: TGTGCCAGCAGCGCCGACACAATAGACCCAGCTTACTCTGGAAACACCATATATTTT. This codes for CASSADTIDPAYSGNTIYF.

The J gene is TRBJ2-7, the V gene TRBV7-2; the match to TRBD2 covers 11 bases. This CDR3 spans 16 amino acids. J gave up 4 bases and V 3 bases, and 8 bases lay outside the gene matches. The germline gives CDR1 SGHTA, CDR2 FQGNSA. CDR3 DNA: TGTGCCAGCAGCTTTAGCGTTGTAGCGGGAGGGTACGAGCAGTACTTC. Its translation: CASSFSVVAGGYEQYF.

The chain joins TRBV7-8 to TRBJ2-5; weak D call: TRBD2 (6 bases). The germline V gene encodes CDR1 SGHVS and CDR2 FQNEAQ. The CDR3 covers 18 residues. V lost 0 bases to trimming and J lost 5 bases, with 22 bases between them. In nucleotides, the CDR3 is TGTGCCAGCAGCTTAGCGAGGCTAATAAGGCCGGCGGGGGAGACCCAGTACTTC. Translation: CASSLARLIRPAGETQYF.

This sequence joins TRBV5-6 and TRBJ1-2; no firm D call. Per the germline V gene, CDR1 is SGHDT and CDR2 is YYEEEE. Trimming took 4 bases from V and 0 from J, leaving 10 bases between them. The CDR3 spans 14 residues. The CDR3 protein is CASSRAGANYGYTF. Written as DNA, the CDR3 is TGTGCCAGCAGCCGGGCGGGAGCTAACTATGGCTACACCTTC.

The rearrangement uses TRBV27 and TRBJ2-2; no clear D. V gave up 2 bases and J gave up 7 bases, with 8 bases separating them. CDR3 length: 13 amino acids. The germline gives CDR1 MNHEY, CDR2 SMNVEV (reference sequence). Here the CDR3 DNA reads TGTGCCAGCAGTTTAGCGGCACTCGGGGAGCTGTTTTTT. Translating gives CASSLAALGELFF.

The chain employs TRBV5-4 and TRBJ2-3, with TRBD2 as a possible D gene (7 bases). The CDR3 has 14 residues. Germline V gene sequence: CDR1 SGHNT, CDR2 YYREEE (reference sequence). The ends were cut back, 1 base at V and 7 bases at J, with 13 bases in the middle. CDR3 DNA: TGTGCCAGCAGCTTGAGAGGGGGGGGGAATACGCAGTATTTT. It translates to CASSLRGGGNTQYF.

This rearrangement joins TRBV7-9 to TRBJ2-5, with D tentatively TRBD1 (5 bases). CDR1 is SEHNR, CDR2 FQNEAQ, per germline (reference sequence). The CDR3 spans 13 residues. V lost 5 bases and J lost 5, with 12 bases in between. CDR3: CASSQRGRETQYF. For the CDR3, the DNA is TGTGCCAGCAGCCAAAGGGGAAGGGAGACCCAGTACTTC.

The chain couples TRBV7-9 to TRBJ2-7; D perhaps matches TRBD2 (7 bases). V lost 0 bases and J 6 bases, leaving 12 bases between the germline ends. The germline gives CDR1 SEHNR, CDR2 FQNEAQ (reference sequence). The CDR3 spans 14 residues. CDR3 in amino acids: CASSLAGGRFEQYF. CDR3 sequence (DNA): TGTGCCAGCAGCTTAGCGGGGGGGCGATTCGAGCAGTACTTC.

The chain is built from TRBV5-6 and TRBJ1-4; the D is unclear. The CDR3 runs to 13 residues. V was trimmed by 3 bases and J by 14 bases, leaving 17 bases between them. Germline CDR1 SGHDT, CDR2 YYEEEE. The CDR3 is CASSSGGVKLLFF. In DNA, the CDR3 is TGTGCCAGCAGCTCAGGCGGGGTAAAACTTCTGTTTTTT. Based on the CDR3 plus reference TRBV5-6 and TRBJ1-4, the full variable domain is DAGVTQSPTHLIKTRGQQVTLRCSPKSGHDTVSWYQQALGQGPQFIFQYYEEEERQRGNFPDRFSGHQFPNYSSELNVNALLLGDSALYLCASSSGGVKLLFFGSGTQLSVL.

This chain links TRBV5-1 with TRBJ1-1; 8 bases are a match to TRBD1. CDR1 is SGHRS and CDR2 is YFSETQ in the germline V gene. The CDR3 is 15 amino acids. V trimming: 0 bases; J trimming: 1 base; junction bases outside the gene matches: 2. The CDR3 here is CASSLGTGRNTEAFF. CDR3 nucleotide sequence: TGCGCCAGCAGCTTGGGGACAGGGAGGAACACTGAAGCTTTCTTT.

The chain employs TRBV5-1 and TRBJ2-2; 8 nucleotides match TRBD1. There are 16 residues in the CDR3. The V gene end was trimmed by 4 bases and the J gene end by 0 bases; junction bases not matched to a gene: 5. In germline, CDR1 is SGHRS, CDR2 YFSETQ. CDR3 residues: CASSAGQDTNTGELFF. The CDR3 bases are TGCGCCAGCAGCGCGGGACAGGACACGAACACCGGGGAGCTGTTTTTT.

This clone has just a few counts. The chain is built from TRBV11-3 and TRBJ1-3; the D is unclear. Trimming pared 2 bases from V and 0 bases from J, leaving 20 bases between. Germline V lookup: CDR1 SGHNT, CDR2 YENEEA. The CDR3 loop spans 19 amino acids. The CDR3 DNA is TGTGCCAGCAGCTTATGGTATAGACGGAGGGTAGACTCTGGAAACACCATATATTTT. Translating it yields CASSLWYRRRVDSGNTIYF.

V gene TRBV6-1 combines with J gene TRBJ1-5; D remains unclear. The length of the CDR3 is 12 residues. Germline CDR1 MNHNS, CDR2 SASEGT. V shed 7 bases and J shed 2 bases, with 6 bases lying between them. CDR3 coding DNA: TGTGCCAGCAACGGTCGCAATCAGCCCCAGCATTTT. Residues: CASNGRNQPQHF.

The rearrangement uses TRBV2 and TRBJ2-3; 10 bases are shared with TRBD2. This CDR3 contains 15 residues. The V gene end was trimmed by 9 bases and the J gene end by 4 bases; junction bases not matched to a gene: 10. Germline values: CDR1 SNHLY, CDR2 FYNNEI. The CDR3 DNA follows: TGTGCCAGGGGCCCTAGCGGGAGAGGCGCAGATACGCAGTATTTT. This codes for CARGPSGRGADTQYF.

The gene calls are TRBV27 and TRBJ1-5; D is possibly TRBD1 (6 bases). The V and J ends lost 2 bases and 0 bases respectively, with 11 bases between them. Germline V lookup: CDR1 MNHEY, CDR2 SMNVEV (reference sequence). The CDR3 runs 16 residues. The CDR3 DNA reads as TGTGCCAGCAGTTTACTTGCAGGGGTTAGCAATCAGCCCCAGCATTTT. Its translation: CASSLLAGVSNQPQHF.

This clone came up a few times. This chain connects TRBV18 to TRBJ2-2, with TRBD1 identical over 10 bases. This CDR3 region has 15 residues. Germline CDR1 KGHSH, CDR2 LQKENI. V was clipped by 5 bases and J by 5 bases; unmatched bases: 5. CDR3 nucleotide sequence: TGTGCCAGCTCATCGCGACAGGGGGCAACCGGGGAGCTGTTTTTT. The encoded protein is CASSSRQGATGELFF.